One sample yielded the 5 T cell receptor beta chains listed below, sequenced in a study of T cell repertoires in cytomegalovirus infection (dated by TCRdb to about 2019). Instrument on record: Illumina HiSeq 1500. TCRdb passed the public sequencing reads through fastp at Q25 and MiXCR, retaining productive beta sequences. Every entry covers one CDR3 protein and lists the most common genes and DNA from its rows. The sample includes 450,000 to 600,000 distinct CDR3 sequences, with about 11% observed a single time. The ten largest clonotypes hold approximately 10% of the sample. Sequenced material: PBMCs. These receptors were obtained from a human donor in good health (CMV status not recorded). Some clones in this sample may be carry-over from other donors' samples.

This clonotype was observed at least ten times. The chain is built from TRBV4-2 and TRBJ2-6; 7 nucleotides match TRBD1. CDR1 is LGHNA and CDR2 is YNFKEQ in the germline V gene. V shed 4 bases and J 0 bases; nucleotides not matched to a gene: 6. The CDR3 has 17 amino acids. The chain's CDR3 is CASSPGTEHSGANVLTF. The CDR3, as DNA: TGTGCCAGCAGCCCCGGGACAGAACACTCTGGGGCCAACGTCCTGACTTTC.

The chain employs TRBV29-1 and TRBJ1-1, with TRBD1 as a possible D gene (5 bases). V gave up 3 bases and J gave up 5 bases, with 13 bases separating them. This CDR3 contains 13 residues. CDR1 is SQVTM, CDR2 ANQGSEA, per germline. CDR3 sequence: CSVDGGRGTEAFF. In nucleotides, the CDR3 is TGCAGCGTTGACGGGGGACGGGGAACTGAAGCTTTCTTT.

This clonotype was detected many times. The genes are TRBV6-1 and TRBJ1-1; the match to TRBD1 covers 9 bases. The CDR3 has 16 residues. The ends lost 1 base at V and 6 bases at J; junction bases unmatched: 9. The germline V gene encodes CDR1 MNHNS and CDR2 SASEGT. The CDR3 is CASSEGEGQGPPEAFF. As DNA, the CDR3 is TGTGCCAGCAGTGAAGGGGAGGGACAGGGCCCTCCTGAAGCTTTCTTT.

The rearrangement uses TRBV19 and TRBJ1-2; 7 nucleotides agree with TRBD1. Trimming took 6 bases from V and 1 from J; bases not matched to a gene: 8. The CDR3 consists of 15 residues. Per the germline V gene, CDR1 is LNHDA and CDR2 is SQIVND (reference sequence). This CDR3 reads CASSPGTAVNYGYTF. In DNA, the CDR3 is TGTGCCAGTAGCCCCGGGACAGCGGTTAACTATGGCTACACCTTC.

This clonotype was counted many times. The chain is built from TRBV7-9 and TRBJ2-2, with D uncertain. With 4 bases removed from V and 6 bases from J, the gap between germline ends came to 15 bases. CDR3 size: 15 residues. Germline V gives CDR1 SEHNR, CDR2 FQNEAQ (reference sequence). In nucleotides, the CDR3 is TGTGCCAGCAGCTCTGATATTTTGTTTCCCGGGGAGCTGTTTTTT. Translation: CASSSDILFPGELFF.